This T cell receptor (beta chain) was obtained from a study of read filtering for tumor transcriptome and immune sequencing. The library was built from around 400 ng RNA with molecular barcoded adaptors for alpha/delta and beta/gamma chains. TCRdb re-called the reads through MiXCR, storing one row per CDR3 protein. The sample includes approximately 41,000 distinct CDR3 sequences, around an eighth of them seen just once. Remarks on this clonotype: A much larger clone differs by one base, so this may be a read error.

V was pared by 6 bases and J by 0 bases, with 8 bases of the junction left unmatched. CDR3 length: 17 amino acids. The germline V gene encodes CDR1 MDHEN and CDR2 SYDVKM. The specimen sequenced was a population of CD138-negative cells sorted from bone marrow. This chain uses TRBV28 with TRBJ2-6; 7 nucleotides match TRBD2. This clonotype was sampled from a donor aged 40 or over with multiple myeloma. CDR3 loop: CASRGGGKLSGANVLTF. Written as DNA, the CDR3 is TGTGCCAGCAGGGGGGGGGGAAAACTCTCTGGGGCCAACGTCCTGACTTTC.